The 7 T cell receptor beta chains given below trace back to one sample, sequenced in a study of blood T cell repertoires in COVID-19. The repertoire was sequenced with immunoSEQ multiplex PCR; TCRdb's copy has only in-frame clones and lacks some. The table includes tens of thousands of clones, about 79% detected once. The sequencing sample was made of peripheral blood. Every receptor here comes from a man between 60 and 75 years old with acute or convalescent COVID-19.

This clone appeared a single time. J is TRBJ2-2 and V is TRBV11-2, with TRBD2 matching over 9 bases. The CDR3 covers 15 residues. Germline CDR1 SGHAT, CDR2 FQNNGV. The V and J ends lost 3 bases and 1 base, in that order; junction bases with no gene match: 0. The CDR3 nucleotides are TGTGCCAGCAGCTTTAGCGGGGGGAACACCGGGGAGCTGTTTTTT. It is translated as CASSFSGGNTGELFF.

The rearrangement uses TRBV19 and TRBJ1-1, with TRBD1 as a possible D gene (6 bases). Trimming shortened V by 6 bases and J by 4 bases, and 15 bases separated the two germline ends. Germline CDR1 reads LNHDA; CDR2 reads SQIVND (reference sequence). CDR3 length: 14 residues. The CDR3 reads CASRMGHSLTEAFF. The CDR3 nucleotides read TGTGCCAGTAGGATGGGACATTCACTCACTGAAGCTTTCTTT.

The CDR3 region is CASSMATGREVNSPLHF. DNA for the CDR3: TGTGCCAGTAGTATGGCGACAGGACGCGAAGTAAATTCACCCCTCCACTTT. V gene TRBV19 combines with J gene TRBJ1-6; maybe TRBD1 (6 bases). Per the germline V gene, CDR1 is LNHDA and CDR2 is SQIVND (reference sequence). V was pared by 3 bases and J by 7 bases, with 19 bases between. The length of the CDR3 is 17 residues.

With regard to this clone: At one boundary the junction diverges from the germline segment, which might be a read error. The chain employs TRBV15 and TRBJ1-6; no reliable D call. The CDR3 is 15 residues long. CDR1 LNHNV and CDR2 YYDKDF come from the germline V gene (reference sequence). CDR3 DNA sequence: TGTGCCACCACGGAGAAGTCTTACTATAATTCACCCCCCCACTTT. Residues: CATTEKSYYNSPPHF.

The chain recombines TRBV5-1 with TRBJ2-1; D might be TRBD2 (6 bases). V was shortened by 5 bases and J by 1 base, with 10 bases between the two germline ends. In germline, CDR1 is SGHRS, CDR2 YFSETQ. This CDR3 has 14 residues. The CDR3 protein is CASSGGYSYNEQFF. CDR3 nucleotide sequence: TGCGCCAGCAGTGGAGGGTATTCCTACAATGAGCAGTTCTTC.

V usage is TRBV5-6 and J usage is TRBJ1-2, with D maybe TRBD1 (5 bases). V was shortened by 0 bases and J by 0 bases, with 9 bases between the two germline ends. This CDR3 has 15 residues. CDR1 is SGHDT and CDR2 is YYEEEE in the germline V gene. As DNA, the CDR3 is TGTGCCAGCAGCTTGGGGTGGACACCTAACTATGGCTACACCTTC. It specifies CASSLGWTPNYGYTF.

The chain combines TRBV5-8 with TRBJ2-4, with D perhaps matching TRBD1 (6 bases). The CDR3 runs to 14 residues. Trimming pared 1 base from V and 7 bases from J, leaving 12 bases between. Looked up from germline, CDR1 is SGHTS and CDR2 is YDEGEE. The CDR3 reads CASSLHGQGNIQYF. In DNA, the CDR3 is TGTGCCAGCAGCTTGCACGGCCAGGGGAACATTCAGTACTTC. Full variable domain (missing parts from reference TRBV5-8 and TRBJ2-4): EAGVTQSPTHLIKTRGQQATLRCSPISGHTSVYWYQQALGLGLQFLLWYDEGEERNRGNFPPRFSGRQFPNYSSELNVNALELEDSALYLCASSLHGQGNIQYFGAGTRLSVL.